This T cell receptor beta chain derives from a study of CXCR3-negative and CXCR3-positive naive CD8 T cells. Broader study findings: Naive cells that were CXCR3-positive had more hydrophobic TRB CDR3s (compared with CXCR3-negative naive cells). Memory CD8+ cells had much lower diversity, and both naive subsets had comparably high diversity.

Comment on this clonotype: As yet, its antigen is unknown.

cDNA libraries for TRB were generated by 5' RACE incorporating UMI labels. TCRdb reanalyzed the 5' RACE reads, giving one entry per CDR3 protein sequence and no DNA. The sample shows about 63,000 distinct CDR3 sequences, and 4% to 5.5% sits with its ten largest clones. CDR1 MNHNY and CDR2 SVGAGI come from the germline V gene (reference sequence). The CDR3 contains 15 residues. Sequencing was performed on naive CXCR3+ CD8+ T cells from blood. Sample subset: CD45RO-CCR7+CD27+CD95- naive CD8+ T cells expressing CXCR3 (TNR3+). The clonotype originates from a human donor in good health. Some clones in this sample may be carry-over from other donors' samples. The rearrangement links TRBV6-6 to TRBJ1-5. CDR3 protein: CASSTGPDGGQPQHF.